Below, one T cell receptor (beta chain) is given with its context. Its target is not known. This sample was taken from a study of cytomegalovirus exposure and HLA in healthy donors. Amplification used 60 Vbeta primers and 13 Jbeta primers. Clones were read by immunoSEQ multiplex PCR, and TCRdb kept only the in-frame ones, dropping some. The repertoire holds 200,000 to 250,000 clones, with around four fifths as singletons. Findings of the study overall: Data from an earlier analysis indicated that most TCR beta V segments were productive either about 87% or about 30% of the time.

The sequence was collected from a woman aged 40-49 years in good health and CMV-seronegative. Sequencing was done on a sample of PBMCs.

The CDR3: CASSLVGNGAFF. The CDR3 bases are TGTGCCAGCAGTTTAGTCGGGAATGGCGCTTTCTTT. V usage is TRBV28 and J usage is TRBJ1-1; unclear D gene. Germline V CDR1 and CDR2: MDHEN, SYDVKM. Trimming removed 2 bases at V and 11 bases at J, with 12 bases between. CDR3 length equals 12 residues.